The 21 T cell receptor beta chains reported below all come from one sample, sequenced in a study of human T cells and chemical hapten exposure. MiXCR, applied by TCRdb to the RACE reads, yields one record per CDR3 protein. The profile covers some 89,000 distinct CDR3 sequences, with around a quarter appearing a single time and 10% taken by the ten largest. Specified time point: patch test 3, about 24 weeks after DPC sensitization. Treatment specified: therapeutic diphenylcyclopropenone sensitization with weekly scalp DPC. The sample was whole blood, taken in connection with sensitization to the hapten diphenylcyclopropenone (DPC). The source is a man aged 40-49 years with alopecia areata. Some clones in this sample may be carry-over from other donors' samples.

This clonotype has more than one count but fewer than ten. The gene calls are TRBV19 and TRBJ2-2, with D possibly being TRBD1 (6 bases). The CDR3 runs to 15 residues. CDR1 is LNHDA and CDR2 is SQIVND in the germline V gene (reference sequence). Trimming cost V 8 bases and J 1 base, with 14 bases left between them. In nucleotides, the CDR3 is TGTGCCAGTGGCAGGGGTGGTTTGAACACCGGGGAGCTGTTTTTT. It is translated as CASGRGGLNTGELFF.

This clonotype was counted only a few times. The genes are TRBV18 and TRBJ1-1; possible D gene TRBD1, 5 bases. The CDR3 is 15 amino acids. Germline lookup yields CDR1 KGHSH and CDR2 LQKENI. Trimming shortened V by 3 bases and J by 1 base, and 12 bases separated the two germline ends. The chain's CDR3 is CASSPPQGSNTEAFF. The CDR3 DNA is TGTGCCAGCTCACCTCCGCAGGGTTCGAACACTGAAGCTTTCTTT.

The chain couples TRBV6-5 to TRBJ2-5, with 8 bases matching TRBD1. This CDR3 spans 16 amino acids. Germline CDR1 and CDR2: MNHEY and SVGAGI. Unmatched junction bases numbered 14, after V lost 6 bases and J lost 5 bases. The CDR3 loop is CASSSGTGPSYETQYF. The DNA of the CDR3 is TGTGCCAGCAGCTCCGGGACAGGACCGTCGTATGAGACCCAGTACTTC.

This clonotype appeared a few times. The CDR3 here is CATQVDRGNTDTQYF. The DNA for the CDR3 is TGTGCCACCCAGGTTGACAGGGGAAACACAGATACGCAGTATTTT. This rearrangement joins TRBV12-3 or TRBV12-4 to TRBJ2-3; the match to TRBD1 covers 8 bases. V lost 10 bases to trimming and J lost 2 bases; unmatched junction nucleotides: 11. The CDR3 has 15 amino acids.

This chain joins TRBV12-5 and TRBJ1-2, with D uncertain. Looked up from germline, CDR1 is LGHNT and CDR2 is FRNRAP. The length of the CDR3 is 16 residues. V lost 0 bases, J lost 12 bases, and 23 bases lay in between. The CDR3 region is CASGLVPDRGEEGDTF. The CDR3 coding sequence is TGTGCTAGTGGTTTGGTACCTGACCGAGGAGAGGAGGGCGACACCTTC. Supplemented by reference TRBV12-5 and TRBJ1-2, the full variable domain reads DARVTQTPRHKVTEMGQEVTMRCQPILGHNTVFWYRQTMMQGLELLAYFRNRAPLDDSGMPKDRFSAEMPDATLATLKIQPSEPRDSAVYFCASGLVPDRGEEGDTFGSGTRLTVV.

This clonotype has just a few counts. This sequence joins TRBV12-3 or TRBV12-4 and TRBJ2-7, with 7 bases identical to TRBD1. The CDR3 has 14 amino acids. J lost 0 bases, V lost 5 bases, and 4 bases had no gene match. The DNA for the CDR3 is TGTGCCAGCAGTGGACAGGAGAGCTCCTACGAGCAGTACTTC. Protein sequence: CASSGQESSYEQYF.

The chain employs TRBV28 and TRBJ1-5; D gene ambiguous. Trimming took off 9 bases at V and 3 bases at J, with 15 bases between the two ends. Germline V CDR1 and CDR2: MDHEN, SYDVKM. The CDR3 spans 14 residues. This chain's CDR3 is CASTSEGVNQPQHF. The CDR3 DNA reads TGTGCCAGTACCTCGGAGGGCGTCAATCAGCCCCAGCATTTT.

This chain joins TRBV20-1 and TRBJ1-2, with D uncertain. The V gene lost 0 bases and the J gene lost 0 bases, with 14 bases spanning the gap. The germline V gene has CDR1 DFQATT and CDR2 SNEGSKA (reference sequence). The CDR3 has 16 amino acids. CDR3 region: CSARDPGKAANYGYTF. CDR3 sequence (DNA): TGCAGTGCTAGAGATCCGGGAAAAGCAGCTAACTATGGCTACACCTTC.

This clonotype occurred a few times. The chain uses TRBV5-1 and TRBJ2-1, with 11 bases identical to TRBD2. V lost 6 bases to trimming and J lost 6 bases; unmatched junction nucleotides: 14. There are 17 residues in the CDR3. In germline, CDR1 is SGHRS, CDR2 YFSETQ. The CDR3 bases are TGCGCCAGCAAGGGGGGGACTAGCGGAAGGGGGTCCAATGAGCAGTTCTTC. It codes for CASKGGTSGRGSNEQFF. Together with reference TRBV5-1 and TRBJ2-1, the CDR3 gives the full variable domain: KAGVTQTPRYLIKTRGQQVTLSCSPISGHRSVSWYQQTPGQGLQFLFEYFSETQRNKGNFPGRFSGRQFSNSRSEMNVSTLELGDSALYLCASKGGTSGRGSNEQFFGPGTRLTVL.

The DNA for the CDR3 is TGTGCCAGCAGCGTAGCTAGCGGGAGGCCCCATGAGCAGTTCTTC. Its protein is CASSVASGRPHEQFF. This rearrangement joins TRBV9 to TRBJ2-1, with 11 bases matching TRBD2. V shed 0 bases, J shed 8 bases, and the junction held 4 bases outside the gene matches. The CDR3 sequence is 15 residues long. Germline V gene sequence: CDR1 SGDLS, CDR2 YYNGEE.

The gene calls are TRBV7-6 and TRBJ1-1; TRBD1 agrees at 11 bases. This CDR3 region has 15 residues. After removal of 5 bases from V and 4 bases from J, the junction contained 6 bases not matched to a gene. Germline V gives CDR1 SGHVS, CDR2 FNYEAQ. This CDR3 is CASSSGQGARTEAFF. CDR3 coding DNA: TGTGCCAGCAGCAGTGGACAGGGGGCTCGCACTGAAGCTTTCTTT.

The rearrangement links TRBV7-8 to TRBJ2-7; D is ambiguous. Germline V CDR1 and CDR2: SGHVS, FQNEAQ. The CDR3 has 15 residues. V was shortened by 1 base and J by 7 bases, with 17 bases between the two germline ends. DNA for the CDR3: TGTGCCAGCAGCTTAGTTCGCACCCAAATGGGGGAGCAGTACTTC. Translation gives CASSLVRTQMGEQYF.

The genes are TRBV24-1 and TRBJ2-5, with D tentatively TRBD1 (5 bases). The V and J ends lost 10 bases and 9 bases respectively, with 20 bases between them. CDR1 is KGHDR and CDR2 is SFDVKD in the germline V gene. The CDR3 is 13 amino acids. The CDR3 nucleotides are TGTGCCACTCGTGACAGAGACCTCCCGGCCCAGTACTTC. Translated: CATRDRDLPAQYF.

The chain has TRBV5-1 and TRBJ1-3; 8 nucleotides agree with TRBD1. After removal of 0 bases from V and 0 bases from J, the junction contained 2 bases not matched to a gene. Germline V gene sequence: CDR1 SGHRS, CDR2 YFSETQ. The CDR3 length is 16 residues. Here the CDR3 DNA reads TGCGCCAGCAGCTTGGTTGGACAGGGCTCTGGAAACACCATATATTTT. Its protein is CASSLVGQGSGNTIYF.

V gene TRBV20-1 combines with J gene TRBJ2-5, with D hard to call. Germline assignment: CDR1 DFQATT and CDR2 SNEGSKA (reference sequence). The CDR3 consists of 13 residues. V lost 3 bases, J lost 1 base, and 9 bases lay in between. CDR3 DNA: TGCAGTGCTAGTCCAACATCCCAAGAGACCCAGTACTTC. Its translation is CSASPTSQETQYF.

In this sample, this clonotype turned up a few times. The chain is built from TRBV4-2 and TRBJ2-5; TRBD1 matches 11 bases. V was clipped by 4 bases and J by 5 bases; unmatched bases: 6. The CDR3 sequence is 15 residues long. Per germline, CDR1 LGHNA and CDR2 YNFKEQ. As DNA, the CDR3 is TGTGCCAGCAGCCTAGGGACAGGGGGAGCGGAGACCCAGTACTTC. Translated, it gives CASSLGTGGAETQYF.

The rearrangement joins TRBV5-1 to TRBJ2-7; 8 bases fit TRBD2. The CDR3 totals 14 residues. The V gene end was trimmed by 3 bases and the J gene end by 4 bases; junction bases not matched to a gene: 6. The V gene's germline CDR1 is SGHRS and CDR2 YFSETQ. Written as DNA, the CDR3 is TGCGCCAGCAGCTCGGGGAGCGGGAGTTACGAGCAGTACTTC. Translation gives CASSSGSGSYEQYF.

The rearrangement uses TRBV6-5 and TRBJ2-2; D perhaps matches TRBD1 (6 bases). V was cut by 5 bases and J by 1 base, with 8 bases left in between. This CDR3 comprises 14 residues. Per the germline V gene, CDR1 is MNHEY and CDR2 is SVGAGI. The CDR3 sequence: CASSKTGNTGELFF. DNA of the CDR3: TGTGCCAGCAGTAAGACAGGGAACACCGGGGAGCTGTTTTTT.

CDR3 sequence (DNA): TGTGCCAGCAGTTTGGGCGGAGGGTCAAAGACCCAGTACTTC. Translated, it gives CASSLGGGSKTQYF. This chain connects TRBV28 to TRBJ2-5; a possible D gene is TRBD2 (6 bases). The CDR3 totals 14 residues. V dropped 3 bases and J dropped 6 bases, with 14 bases sitting between them. Germline-derived CDR1 and CDR2 are MDHEN and SYDVKM.

This clonotype was picked up many times. V usage is TRBV28 and J usage is TRBJ1-1, with D perhaps TRBD1 (6 bases). Germline CDR1 and CDR2: MDHEN and SYDVKM. V was clipped by 8 bases and J by 0 bases, with 13 bases between them. This CDR3 has 14 residues. The CDR3 reads CASGGGALNTEAFF. CDR3 bases: TGTGCCAGCGGCGGGGGGGCATTGAACACTGAAGCTTTCTTT.

The chain couples TRBV7-2 to TRBJ2-5; TRBD2 matches at 7 bases. This CDR3 region has 16 residues. Germline CDR1 SGHTA, CDR2 FQGNSA. The junction had 12 bases not matched to a gene; V was cut back by 4 bases and J by 4 bases. This chain's CDR3 is CASSSLGAGVRETQYF. In DNA form, the CDR3 reads TGTGCCAGCAGCTCGCTTGGGGCGGGAGTACGAGAGACCCAGTACTTC.